This T cell receptor beta chain was observed in a study of cytomegalovirus exposure and HLA in healthy donors. A multiplex PCR was run with 60 Vbeta primers and 13 Jbeta primers. Source study methods: Later work found approximately 87 million unique TCR beta chains, with 9.5 million to 14 million shared. Profiling relied on immunoSEQ multiplex PCR, and the TCRdb table lists in-frame clones only, not all of them. The V and J calls and clone size are taken from that table; D and trimming were inferred from the DNA. The sample shows fewer than 140,000 clones, roughly 76% of them seen only once. CDR3 length equals 16 residues. Germline CDR1 SGHRS, CDR2 YFSETQ. Unmatched junction bases numbered 10, after V lost 4 bases and J lost 5 bases.

This clonotype was obtained from a woman in her 50s in good health and CMV-seropositive. The specimen was PBMCs. This chain joins TRBV5-1 and TRBJ2-5, with 11 bases identical to TRBD2. CDR3 DNA: TGCGCCAGCAGCCACAGTAGCGGGGGGGCCGTGGAGACCCAGTACTTC. The encoded protein is CASSHSSGGAVETQYF.